These T cell receptor beta chains were read from a single sample in a study of T cells after posttransplantation cyclophosphamide. Only in-frame clones appear in the TCRdb table, and some are missing; sequencing was by immunoSEQ multiplex PCR. The data show about 32,000 clones, with over 85% seen just once and 15% held by the top ten. Sequencing was carried out using PBMCs. The source is a woman in her forties with a blood cancer, CMV-positive, and with a related stem cell donor. CDR3s include the opening cysteine and the closing phenylalanine or tryptophan.

cdr3_length: 14
v_call: TRBV19
j_call: TRBJ1-2
cdr3_aa: CASSIIQGVYGYTF

cdr3_length: 14
v_call: TRBV6-6
j_call: TRBJ1-1
cdr3_aa: CASSHDRAGTEAFF

cdr3_length: 16
v_call: TRBV9
j_call: TRBJ1-1
cdr3_aa: CASSVTFGVLNTEAFF

cdr3_length: 14
v_call: TRBV5-8
j_call: TRBJ1-5
cdr3_aa: CASFGGGYNQPQHF

cdr3_length: 14
v_call: TRBV21-1
j_call: TRBJ1-3
cdr3_aa: CASTIAGVGNTIYF

cdr3_length: 15
v_call: TRBV6-5
j_call: TRBJ1-1
cdr3_aa: CASSQGGQGDTEAFF

cdr3_length: 13
v_call: TRBV7-2
j_call: TRBJ1-5
cdr3_aa: CASATKGDQPQHF

cdr3_length: 15
v_call: TRBV28
j_call: TRBJ1-4
cdr3_aa: CASSPTRTGGQKLFF

cdr3_length: 14
v_call: TRBV10-2
j_call: TRBJ2-1
cdr3_aa: CATRRGGLSHEQFF

cdr3_length: 16
v_call: TRBV11-2
j_call: TRBJ2-1
cdr3_aa: CASSLDPSGGNNEQFF

cdr3_length: 16
v_call: TRBV7-3
j_call: TRBJ2-6
cdr3_aa: CASSAQGSSGANVLTF

cdr3_length: 16
v_call: TRBV4-1
j_call: TRBJ2-7
cdr3_aa: CASSQDPGVRDYEQYF

cdr3_length: 13
v_call: TRBV28
j_call: TRBJ1-1
cdr3_aa: CASSLFRDLGAFF

cdr3_length: 16
v_call: TRBV6-1
j_call: TRBJ2-2
cdr3_aa: CASSAGSGRSTGELFF

cdr3_length: 15
v_call: TRBV5-5
j_call: TRBJ2-3
cdr3_aa: CASSYRGLITDTQYF

cdr3_length: 13
v_call: TRBV5-1
j_call: TRBJ2-3
cdr3_aa: CASSFLYTDTQYF

cdr3_length: 15
v_call: TRBV5-1
j_call: TRBJ2-7
cdr3_aa: CASSLGPQGTYEQYF

cdr3_length: 15
v_call: TRBV9
j_call: TRBJ2-5
cdr3_aa: CASSIGQGLQETQYF

cdr3_length: 15
v_call: TRBV13
j_call: TRBJ2-6
cdr3_aa: CASSPGISGANVLTF

cdr3_length: 13
v_call: TRBV5-5
j_call: TRBJ2-3
cdr3_aa: CASSLEGVHTQYF

cdr3_length: 15
v_call: TRBV4-3
j_call: TRBJ1-3
cdr3_aa: CASSPGTGGGNTIYF

cdr3_length: 15
v_call: TRBV28
j_call: TRBJ2-1
cdr3_aa: CASRDRQGKHNEQFF

cdr3_length: 14
v_call: TRBV5-1
j_call: TRBJ1-5
cdr3_aa: CASSLTGSNQPQHF

cdr3_length: 17
v_call: TRBV16
j_call: TRBJ1-6
cdr3_aa: CASSSHLLIRDNSPLHF

cdr3_length: 15
v_call: TRBV11-2
j_call: TRBJ1-1
cdr3_aa: CASSSRRGQNTEAFF

cdr3_length: 19
v_call: TRBV19
j_call: TRBJ2-4
cdr3_aa: CASSTTSGGRPQAKNIQYF

cdr3_length: 15
v_call: TRBV6-5
j_call: TRBJ1-1
cdr3_aa: CASSQQGVLNTEAFF

cdr3_length: 13
v_call: TRBV5-1
j_call: TRBJ1-1
cdr3_aa: CASRGQINTEAFF

cdr3_length: 13
v_call: TRBV7-6
j_call: TRBJ2-3
cdr3_aa: CASSLAIADTQYF

cdr3_length: 15
v_call: TRBV6-1
j_call: TRBJ2-4
cdr3_aa: CASSAQGSAKNIQYF

cdr3_length: 11
v_call: TRBV6-1
j_call: TRBJ2-1
cdr3_aa: CATSSYNEQFF

cdr3_length: 16
v_call: TRBV28
j_call: NA
cdr3_aa: CASSGPSGGQSYEQYF

cdr3_length: 16
v_call: TRBV5-1
j_call: TRBJ2-7
cdr3_aa: CASSFSPGTGFYEQYF

cdr3_length: 14
v_call: TRBV7-8
j_call: TRBJ1-1
cdr3_aa: CASSPQKTGFEAFF

cdr3_length: 14
v_call: TRBV7-3
j_call: TRBJ2-2
cdr3_aa: CASSNRGITGELFF

cdr3_length: 14
v_call: TRBV7-2
j_call: NA
cdr3_aa: CASSPRTGTYEQYF

cdr3_length: 14
v_call: TRBV9
j_call: TRBJ2-7
cdr3_aa: CASSPFPGADEQYF

cdr3_length: 17
v_call: TRBV4-2
j_call: TRBJ2-1
cdr3_aa: CASSQDPGSSSYNEQFF

cdr3_length: 15
v_call: TRBV9
j_call: TRBJ2-1
cdr3_aa: CASSVGDRGFREQFF

cdr3_length: 15
v_call: TRBV6-5
j_call: TRBJ2-2
cdr3_aa: CASSLAGLDTGELFF

cdr3_length: 13
v_call: TRBV27
j_call: TRBJ2-7
cdr3_aa: CASSLAGTYEQYF

cdr3_length: 18
v_call: TRBV9
j_call: TRBJ2-1
cdr3_aa: CASSVGLAGGPLEGEQFF

cdr3_length: 17
v_call: TRBV4-1
j_call: TRBJ2-7
cdr3_aa: CASSIRLAGGPDYEQYF

cdr3_length: 15
v_call: TRBV10-3
j_call: TRBJ2-7
cdr3_aa: CAIRRGQGVIYEQYF

cdr3_length: 12
v_call: TRBV28
j_call: TRBJ2-2
cdr3_aa: CASSLRTGELFF

cdr3_length: 11
v_call: TRBV5-1
j_call: TRBJ1-1
cdr3_aa: CASSLRGEAFF

cdr3_length: 14
v_call: TRBV5-4
j_call: TRBJ1-2
cdr3_aa: CASTKPGQAYGYTF

cdr3_length: 16
v_call: TRBV6-5
j_call: TRBJ2-5
cdr3_aa: CASSYPPSGDRETQYF

cdr3_length: 15
v_call: TRBV27
j_call: TRBJ2-7
cdr3_aa: CASSLSGDTLHEQYF

cdr3_length: 14
v_call: TRBV2
j_call: TRBJ1-2
cdr3_aa: CASRMGGPDYGYTF

cdr3_length: 15
v_call: TRBV2
j_call: TRBJ2-5
cdr3_aa: CASSDLAGLQETQYF

cdr3_length: 16
v_call: TRBV7-9
j_call: TRBJ2-1
cdr3_aa: CASSSKRGSSYNEQFF

cdr3_length: 13
v_call: TRBV27
j_call: TRBJ2-2
cdr3_aa: CASSLKGAGELFF